This TCR beta chain was captured in a study of T cells after yellow fever vaccination. TCRdb reprocessed the 5' RACE reads via MiXCR and lists one record per CDR3 protein. This sample has 150,000 to 200,000 distinct CDR3 sequences; 9.5% to 11% occur once, and the top ten carry 36%. The germline V gene has CDR1 MRHNA and CDR2 SNTAGT. The CDR3 covers 15 residues. V gave up 3 bases and J gave up 8 bases, with 17 bases separating them. This sample comprised CD8+ T cells sorted from PBMCs, obtained 15 days after the yellow fever booster vaccination. The genes are TRBV6-4 and TRBJ2-1; D uncertain. This sequence originates from a young man who received the YFV17D yellow fever vaccine. CDR3 in DNA: TGTGCCAGCAGTGATTTGGCAGGTCCTTCTGATGAGCAGTTCTTC. Amino acids: CASSDLAGPSDEQFF.